This T cell receptor beta chain was profiled in a study of memory CD4+ T cells and cytomegalovirus serostatus. How the authors handled the data: After removing out-of-frame reads, around 2 million distinct TCRbeta sequences remained. The method was immunoSEQ multiplex PCR; TCRdb's version includes in-frame clones alone and lacks a portion of them. Clonal size and the V and J genes are those of that table, whereas D and trimming came from the DNA. The sample shows roughly 45,000 clones, around 80% of them seen only once. Only one count was recorded for this clone. The antigen remains undetermined. Broader study findings: The CMV-associated TCR signature appears largely within the CD4+ memory repertoire. 67 of 164 known CMV-associated TCRbeta sequences appeared in CD4+ memory.

The V segment lost 0 bases and the J segment 4 bases; nucleotides outside the gene matches: 2. The germline gives CDR1 SGDLS, CDR2 YYNGEE. CDR3 length: 15 residues. Single viable CD3+CD4+CD8-CD45RO+ cells were sorted as the memory CD4+ T cells. Positive selection with CD4 microbeads enriched total CD4+ T cells. Sequenced input: memory CD4+ T cells from blood. This sequence was found in an adult in good health and CMV-seronegative. This chain connects TRBV9 to TRBJ2-5; 11 positions agree with TRBD2. The CDR3 nucleotides read TGTGCCAGCAGCGTAGGCCTAGCGGGAGGAGAGACCCAGTACTTC. Residues: CASSVGLAGGETQYF. Using reference TRBV9 and TRBJ2-5 for the parts outside the CDR3, the full variable domain is DSGVTQTPKHLITATGQRVTLRCSPRSGDLSVYWYQQSLDQGLQFLIQYYNGEERAKGNILERFSAQQFPDLHSELNLSSLELGDSALYFCASSVGLAGGETQYFGPGTRLLVL.